This T cell receptor beta chain originates from a study of OX40 agonist ivuxolimab in advanced cancers. Study overall: An agonistic anti-OX40 (CD134) antibody, ivuxolimab, was used to treat the patients. Of the patients, three showed partial responses, one with hepatocellular carcinoma and two with cutaneous melanoma.

Findings and limits, study-wide: The CD4+ and CD8+ T cells in the blood had expanded clonally by week 6 at 0.1 to 3.0 mg/kg.

With respect to this clone: The antigen is undetermined.

The method was immunoSEQ multiplex PCR; TCRdb's version includes in-frame clones alone and lacks a portion of them. The sample records fewer than 35,000 clones, 80% to 95% being singletons. Per the germline V gene, CDR1 is MNHNY and CDR2 is SVGAGI (reference sequence). The CDR3 extends over 16 amino acids. Trimming stripped 5 bases from V and 0 bases from J, with 16 bases between. The chain carries TRBV6-6 and TRBJ1-2, with D possibly TRBD1 on 6 matching bases. This TCR was recovered from an adult with an advanced solid tumor such as melanoma, head and neck, liver or kidney cancer. This material consisted of CD4+ or CD8+ T cells sorted from blood, taken in a trial of the OX40 agonist ivuxolimab. This CDR3 reads CASSTTQDSPNYGYTF. The CDR3 coding sequence is TGTGCCAGCAGTACCACCCAGGACAGCCCTAACTATGGCTACACCTTC.